One T cell receptor beta chain is described in this entry. Its antigen is currently not known. No quality values exist for individual bases; no much larger clone is one base distant. Each collaborating institution followed its own protocols to collect whole blood in K2EDTA tubes. For TCRbeta analysis, collaborators shipped samples in one of three forms: frozen whole blood, isolated PBMCs, or DNA extracted from either of those sample types. The data were taken from a study of blood T cell repertoires in COVID-19 (dated by TCRdb to 2020 to 2022). About the full investigation: Samples covering the acute and convalescent phases of COVID-19 were provided by collaborators in the United States, Italy and Spain. The samples were drawn from the first 160 participants of the ongoing ImmuneRACE study and from roughly 1,300 subjects provided by 6 global collaborators. Subjects who had been exposed to COVID-19, were actively infected with it, or had recovered from it provided the deeply sampled blood TCRbeta repertoires that made up the dataset. A de-identified subject ID, COVID-19 status, age in years and sex were almost always included in the sample metadata. The repertoires were released in a freely available public database intended as a resource for research on the immune response to SARS-CoV-2. HLA class I and class II types, where available, came from metadata supplied by the sample provider rather than from assay-based typing. The material from the prospective study consisted of cDNA or gDNA derived from T cells, B-cell-depleted T cells, or PBMCs. The full study reports these points: Clinical and demographic metadata were provided uncurated, with the amount varying by source and participant.

The immunoSEQ Assay, a bias-controlled multiplex PCR, was used to amplify TCRbeta CDR3 regions from genomic DNA. As for how the authors treated the data: The number of nucleated cells in each sample was estimated by amplification of reference gene primers within the assay. To quantify the absolute abundance of each unique TCRbeta CDR3 rearrangement, sequence reads were collapsed and filtered. For each sample, productive Simpson clonality was calculated as the square root of Simpson's diversity index over productive rearrangements. TCRdb took this table from immuneACCESS and kept in-frame rearrangements with V and J called. Such tables lack part of the clones; where checked against another copy, unresolved V genes explain under half of the gap, and the rest is unexplained. V, J and clone size are those of that table, while D and trimming were read from the DNA. This sample is represented by about 74,000 clones; 70% to 90% of them were singletons. Of the sample, more than 1.5% falls within the top ten clones.

The junction shows trimming of 5 bases on V and 3 bases on J, plus 12 bases between the germline ends. The germline V gene supplies CDR1 SGHTA and CDR2 FQGTGA. From the cysteine through the phenylalanine, the CDR3 covers 14 amino acids. Solely the CDR3 DNA is kept, with 42 bases framed from the first base. In this chain, TRBV7-3 is recombined with TRBJ2-3; tentative D gene TRBD2, with 6 bases matching. Sample: peripheral blood. This receptor was obtained from an elderly woman with active or convalescent COVID-19. The DNA reads TGTGCCAGCAGCCCAACCGGGACTACAGATACGCAGTATTTT. Its translation is CASSPTGTTDTQYF.